These 30 T cell receptor beta chains came from one sample sequenced in a study of healthy donors' naive CD4 and CD8 T cells. A linear amplification protocol produced the TCR libraries from approximately 460 ng of total RNA. Each CDR3 protein is one row after TCRdb ran MiXCR on the reads. The repertoire holds approximately 180,000 distinct CDR3 sequences, with about 74% as singletons. Sequenced: naive CD4+ and CD8+ T cells sorted from blood, pooled from several donors. The receptors derive from a pool of human donors in good health; the sample pools cells from several healthy donors.

The chain joins TRBV6-6 to TRBJ2-1; a possible D gene is TRBD2 (6 bases). CDR1 and CDR2 from the germline V gene are MNHNY and SVGAGI (reference sequence). The CDR3 loop spans 15 amino acids. The germline V and J ends were trimmed by 4 bases and 1 base, with 11 bases remaining between them. The CDR3 nucleotides read TGTGCCAGCAGTTTGACCGGGAGATCCTACAATGAGCAGTTCTTC. This gives the protein CASSLTGRSYNEQFF.

On this clonotype: Because it lacks the conserved phenylalanine or tryptophan at the end, this CDR3 is likely a read error. The chain recombines TRBV6-5 with TRBJ2-7; TRBD1 is a possible D gene (6 bases). V was shortened by 7 bases and J by 5 bases, with 18 bases between the two germline ends. CDR3 size: 14 residues. Per the germline V gene, CDR1 is MNHEY and CDR2 is SVGAGI. In nucleotides, the CDR3 is TGTGCCAGCACCTCTAACAGGGTCCTGCACGAGCAGTACCTC. It translates to CASTSNRVLHEQYL.

This clonotype occurred a few times. The chain couples TRBV29-1 to TRBJ1-3; TRBD1 matches at 7 bases. This CDR3 region has 12 residues. Germline values: CDR1 SQVTM, CDR2 ANQGSEA. V lost 7 bases to trimming and J lost 10 bases; unmatched junction nucleotides: 10. The CDR3 spells CSGGGEIGTIYF. The CDR3 DNA sequence: TGCAGCGGAGGGGGCGAAATAGGGACCATATATTTT.

This clonotype was picked up a small number of times. The gene calls are TRBV30 and TRBJ1-1, with D maybe TRBD1 (5 bases). This CDR3 spans 13 amino acids. Germline values: CDR1 GTSNPN, CDR2 SVGIG (reference sequence). V lost 3 bases and J lost 0, with 8 bases in between. The CDR3 region has the DNA TGTGCCTGGAGCAGGGACTTGAACACTGAAGCTTTCTTT. This codes for CAWSRDLNTEAFF.

CDR3 loop: CATSADGRSNQPQHF. Here the CDR3 DNA reads TGTGCCACCAGCGCCGACGGTCGAAGTAATCAGCCCCAGCATTTT. This rearrangement joins TRBV24-1 to TRBJ1-5; D unresolved. The CDR3 runs to 15 residues. Germline V lookup: CDR1 KGHDR, CDR2 SFDVKD. The V end was cut by 7 bases, the J end by 4 bases, with 16 bases between.

The chain is built from TRBV6-5 and TRBJ1-1, with D perhaps matching TRBD1 (5 bases). This CDR3 comprises 14 residues. V lost 2 bases to trimming and J lost 0 bases, with 7 bases between them. Germline V gives CDR1 MNHEY, CDR2 SVGAGI. In nucleotides, the CDR3 is TGTGCCAGCAGTTACGCCAGGGTGAACACTGAAGCTTTCTTT. This translates into CASSYARVNTEAFF.

V and J are TRBV27 and TRBJ1-5; D is perhaps TRBD1 (5 bases). The length of the CDR3 is 14 residues. Germline V gene lookup returns CDR1 MNHEY and CDR2 SMNVEV (reference sequence). Trimming removed 2 bases at V and 6 bases at J, with 11 bases between. CDR3 in amino acids: CASSLRDAGQPQHF. The CDR3 DNA follows: TGTGCCAGCAGTTTAAGGGACGCGGGTCAGCCCCAGCATTTT.

The chain links TRBV6-5 to TRBJ2-1, with 8 bases lining up with TRBD1. The CDR3 sequence is 14 residues long. After removal of 7 bases from V and 7 bases from J, the junction contained 9 bases not matched to a gene. The germline CDR1 and CDR2 sequences are MNHEY and SVGAGI. The CDR3 coding sequence is TGTGCCAGCAAGGCCGGGACAGGACTGAATGAGCAGTTCTTC. Residues: CASKAGTGLNEQFF.

The sample holds one count of this clonotype. The gene calls are TRBV24-1 and TRBJ1-4; no clear D. Germline V gene lookup returns CDR1 KGHDR and CDR2 SFDVKD. Between the trimmed V and J ends, which lost 9 bases and 6 bases, there was a span of 13 bases. The CDR3 is 13 residues long. The CDR3 sequence: CATPDTYDEKLFF. The DNA for the CDR3 is TGTGCCACCCCCGACACGTACGATGAAAAACTGTTTTTT.

CDR3 sequence (DNA): TGTGCCATCCTCGGGGGACTTGCGAACACCGGGGAGCTGTTTTTT. Residues: CAILGGLANTGELFF. The J gene is TRBJ2-2, the V gene TRBV10-3; tentatively, D is TRBD2 (6 bases). Germline V gene sequence: CDR1 ENHRY, CDR2 SYGVKD. The CDR3 has 15 amino acids. V shed 8 bases and J shed 0 bases, with 13 bases lying between them.

The rearrangement joins TRBV27 to TRBJ1-6, with unresolved D. Germline V lookup: CDR1 MNHEY, CDR2 SMNVEV (reference sequence). This CDR3 comprises 18 residues. V lost 1 base and J 0 bases, leaving 13 bases between the germline ends. The CDR3: CASSLWFRSSSYNSPLHF. CDR3 DNA: TGTGCCAGCAGTTTATGGTTTCGAAGCAGCTCCTATAATTCACCCCTCCACTTT.

The gene calls are TRBV11-2 and TRBJ1-1; D may be TRBD1 (5 bases). V dropped 5 bases and J dropped 10 bases, with 14 bases sitting between them. The germline gives CDR1 SGHAT, CDR2 FQNNGV. This CDR3 contains 12 residues. This CDR3 reads CASSRGRVGAFF. The DNA for the CDR3 is TGTGCCAGCAGCCGGGGGAGGGTAGGAGCTTTCTTT.

V is TRBV29-1 and J is TRBJ1-1; TRBD1 might be the D (6 bases). Germline CDR1 is SQVTM and CDR2 is ANQGSEA. V was shortened by 7 bases and J by 2 bases, with 17 bases between the two germline ends. The length of the CDR3 is 14 residues. The CDR3 DNA follows: TGCAGCGCATCTACTGGACAGATCAACACTGAAGCTTTCTTT. Protein: CSASTGQINTEAFF.

V gene TRBV29-1 combines with J gene TRBJ2-1; tentatively, D is TRBD2 (6 bases). The CDR3 consists of 14 residues. Germline V gives CDR1 SQVTM, CDR2 ANQGSEA. V lost 1 base to trimming and J lost 3 bases, with 10 bases between them. The CDR3 loop reads CSVEAGEVYNEQFF. The CDR3, as DNA: TGCAGCGTTGAAGCGGGAGAGGTCTACAATGAGCAGTTCTTC.

V is TRBV12-3 or TRBV12-4 and J is TRBJ2-7; 8 bases line up with TRBD1. This CDR3 contains 12 residues. The trim removed 6 bases at V and 6 bases at J, leaving 4 bases unmatched. The CDR3 DNA follows: TGTGCCAGCAGCTCAGACAGGGGCGAGCAGTACTTC. Protein: CASSSDRGEQYF.

This clonotype was counted a few times. The V call is TRBV29-1, the J call TRBJ1-2, with D hard to call. The length of the CDR3 is 12 residues. CDR1 and CDR2 from the germline V gene are SQVTM and ANQGSEA. The V end lost 4 bases, the J end lost 8 bases, and 14 bases lay between the germline ends. The CDR3 reads CSVVVTGGGYTF. The DNA for the CDR3 is TGCAGCGTTGTGGTTACGGGTGGAGGCTACACCTTC.

The genes are TRBV14 and TRBJ2-1; 14 positions match TRBD2. The CDR3 totals 18 residues. Germline CDR1 reads SGHDN; CDR2 reads FVKESK. The trim removed 4 bases at V and 1 base at J, leaving 6 bases unmatched. The CDR3 reads CASSPRLAGGRSYNEQFF. The CDR3 DNA reads as TGTGCCAGCAGCCCGCGACTAGCGGGAGGGAGGTCCTACAATGAGCAGTTCTTC.

The CDR3 bases are TGTGCCACCAGTGAAAGGGGCGGAGAGACCCAGTACTTC. It is translated as CATSERGGETQYF. This chain joins TRBV24-1 and TRBJ2-5; perhaps TRBD1 as D (5 bases). Trimming removed 4 bases from V and 4 bases from J, with 9 bases in between. The CDR3 totals 13 residues. Germline CDR1 and CDR2: KGHDR and SFDVKD.

Of note for this clonotype: A read error may account for a junction end that differs from germline. This chain links TRBV6-6 with TRBJ2-1; possibly TRBD1 for D (6 bases). Germline CDR1 and CDR2: MNHNY and SVGAGI (reference sequence). The CDR3 consists of 14 residues. The CDR3 DNA follows: TGTGCCATCAGTCAGGGGCCTACCTACAATGAGCAGTTCTTC. Translation: CAISQGPTYNEQFF.

In DNA, the CDR3 is TGTGCCAGCATCACGTCCGGGACGGTGAACACCGGGGAGCTGTTTTTT. The encoded protein is CASITSGTVNTGELFF. V and J are TRBV5-6 and TRBJ2-2; D might be TRBD1 or TRBD2, each matching 5 bases. CDR3 length: 16 amino acids. Trimming took 6 bases from V and 1 from J, leaving 16 bases between them. Germline-derived CDR1 and CDR2 are SGHDT and YYEEEE.

Here the CDR3 reads CSVIPPGSYEQYV. Here the CDR3 DNA reads TGCAGCGTTATCCCTCCCGGCTCCTACGAGCAGTACGTC. The chain employs TRBV29-1 and TRBJ2-7; D uncertain. Germline lookup yields CDR1 SQVTM and CDR2 ANQGSEA. The CDR3 has 13 amino acids. V was trimmed by 5 bases and J by 0 bases, leaving 11 bases between them.

This rearrangement joins TRBV28 to TRBJ2-1; D call uncertain. CDR3 size: 12 residues. V was shortened by 5 bases and J by 6 bases, with 8 bases between the two germline ends. The germline gives CDR1 MDHEN, CDR2 SYDVKM. The CDR3: CASSTNFNEQFF. The CDR3, as DNA: TGTGCCAGCAGTACAAATTTCAATGAGCAGTTCTTC. The complete variable domain, with remaining parts taken from reference TRBV28 and TRBJ2-1, reads DVKVTQSSRYLVKRTGEKVFLECVQDMDHENMFWYRQDPGLGLRLIYFSYDVKMKEKGDIPEGYSVSREKKERFSLILESASTNQTSMYLCASSTNFNEQFFGPGTRLTVL.

This clonotype was detected only a few times. This chain links TRBV10-3 with TRBJ1-1; D not certain. The CDR3 is made up of 14 amino acids. CDR1 and CDR2 from the germline V gene are ENHRY and SYGVKD. Trimming took 9 bases from V and 6 from J, leaving 20 bases between them. The CDR3 region is CAMGSGMKGAEAFF. CDR3 nucleotides: TGTGCCATGGGCTCGGGGATGAAGGGCGCTGAAGCTTTCTTT.

This chain joins TRBV19 and TRBJ2-7, with D possibly matching TRBD2 (5 bases). Germline values: CDR1 LNHDA, CDR2 SQIVND (reference sequence). CDR3 length equals 14 residues. V gave up 0 bases and J gave up 5 bases, with 11 bases separating them. The CDR3 loop reads CASSIDPRVHEQYF. CDR3 DNA: TGTGCCAGTAGTATAGATCCGAGGGTCCACGAGCAGTACTTC. Together with reference TRBV19 and TRBJ2-7, the CDR3 gives the full variable domain: DGGITQSPKYLFRKEGQNVTLSCEQNLNHDAMYWYRQDPGQGLRLIYYSQIVNDFQKGDIAEGYSVSREKKESFPLTVTSAQKNPTAFYLCASSIDPRVHEQYFGPGTRLTVT.

The V and J genes are TRBV30 and TRBJ2-7; TRBD1 matches 8 bases. Germline CDR1 GTSNPN, CDR2 SVGIG (reference sequence). The CDR3 totals 12 residues. The V gene end was trimmed by 2 bases and the J gene end by 6 bases; junction bases not matched to a gene: 3. CDR3 in amino acids: CAWSTGGLEQYF. The CDR3, as DNA: TGTGCCTGGAGTACAGGGGGGCTCGAGCAGTACTTC. Based on the CDR3 plus reference TRBV30 and TRBJ2-7, the full variable domain is SQTIHQWPATLVQPVGSPLSLECTVEGTSNPNLYWYRQAAGRGLQLLFYSVGIGQISSEVPQNLSASRPQDRQFILSSKKLLLSDSGFYLCAWSTGGLEQYFGPGTRLTVT.

CDR3 bases: TGTGCCAGCAGCTCGGGACAGGGGGCTCACAATGAGCAGTTCTTC. It yields the protein CASSSGQGAHNEQFF. The chain couples TRBV7-9 to TRBJ2-1; 12 bases align to TRBD1. Germline V CDR1 and CDR2: SEHNR, FQNEAQ (reference sequence). The CDR3 sequence is 15 residues long. V lost 4 bases to trimming and J lost 5 bases; unmatched junction nucleotides: 3.

Points on this clonotype: At one end the junction does not follow the germline gene, possibly because of a read error. J is TRBJ2-7 and V is TRBV11-2; D is unclear. CDR1 and CDR2 (germline): SGHAT, FQNNGV. This CDR3 has 15 amino acids. The CDR3 is CASSLALSRTPQTDF. The CDR3, as DNA: TGTGCCAGCAGCTTAGCCCTAAGCAGGACCCCACAGACGGACTTC. Looking up the rest from reference TRBV11-2 and TRBJ2-7 gives the full variable domain: EAGVAQSPRYKIIEKRQSVAFWCNPISGHATLYWYQQILGQGPKLLIQFQNNGVVDDSQLPKDRFSAERLKGVDSTLKIQPAKLEDSAVYLCASSLALSRTPQTDFGPGTRLTVT.

The V gene is TRBV6-5, the J gene TRBJ2-5, with D unresolved. CDR3 length: 13 amino acids. V shed 6 bases and J shed 5 bases, with 13 bases lying between them. Per germline, CDR1 MNHEY and CDR2 SVGAGI. CDR3 sequence: CASSRTVGETQYF. CDR3 sequence (DNA): TGTGCCAGCAGCAGGACGGTGGGGGAGACCCAGTACTTC.

V and J are TRBV27 and TRBJ2-3, with D perhaps TRBD2 (6 bases). The V gene's germline CDR1 is MNHEY and CDR2 SMNVEV (reference sequence). This CDR3 is built from 13 residues. V lost 5 bases and J 4 bases, leaving 10 bases between the germline ends. The CDR3 is CASSRDSADTQYF. For the CDR3, the DNA is TGTGCCAGCAGTCGGGACTCTGCAGATACGCAGTATTTT.

The V gene is TRBV29-1, the J gene TRBJ2-2; no definite D call. Deletions cut 7 bases from V and 7 bases from J, with 16 bases between. From germline, CDR1 is SQVTM and CDR2 ANQGSEA. This CDR3 has 13 residues. CDR3 coding DNA: TGCAGCGCCCGTAAACAGTTCAACGGGGAGCTGTTTTTT. It codes for CSARKQFNGELFF.